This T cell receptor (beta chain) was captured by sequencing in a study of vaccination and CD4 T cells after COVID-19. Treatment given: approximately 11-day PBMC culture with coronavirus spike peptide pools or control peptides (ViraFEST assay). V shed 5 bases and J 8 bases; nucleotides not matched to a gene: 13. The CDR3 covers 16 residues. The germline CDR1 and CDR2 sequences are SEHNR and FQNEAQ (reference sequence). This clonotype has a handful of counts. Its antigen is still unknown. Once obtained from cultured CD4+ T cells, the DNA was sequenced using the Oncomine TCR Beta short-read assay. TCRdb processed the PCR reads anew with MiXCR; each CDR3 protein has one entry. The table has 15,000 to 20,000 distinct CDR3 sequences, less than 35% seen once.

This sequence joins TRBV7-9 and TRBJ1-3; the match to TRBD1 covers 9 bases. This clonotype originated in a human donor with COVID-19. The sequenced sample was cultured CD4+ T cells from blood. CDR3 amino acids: CASSPTGTGFLDTIYF. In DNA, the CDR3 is TGTGCCAGCAGCCCGACTGGGACAGGGTTTTTGGACACCATATATTTT.